A single sample is the source of the 27 T cell receptor beta chains below, sequenced in a study of blood T cell repertoires in COVID-19. The data were produced by immunoSEQ multiplex PCR, yet TCRdb's version contains in-frame clones alone and is incomplete. Seen here are about 200,000 clones, approximately 85% observed once, and the top ten hold 4.5% to 6.5%. Sequenced: PBMCs or T cells enriched from blood (not recorded which). The receptors come from a man aged 35 to 55 with acute COVID-19.

This clone occurred once. This chain uses TRBV20-1 with TRBJ2-3; TRBD2 might be the D (6 bases). The CDR3 sequence is 15 residues long. Germline CDR1 DFQATT, CDR2 SNEGSKA (reference sequence). Trimming left V 3 bases short and J 0 bases short, with 13 bases between. CDR3 coding DNA: TGCAGTGCTAGTATAGCGGAGCCTAGCACAGATACGCAGTATTTT. Translated, it gives CSASIAEPSTDTQYF.

This clone has a handful of counts. The V and J genes are TRBV10-3 and TRBJ1-6; no reliable D call. Looked up from germline, CDR1 is ENHRY and CDR2 is SYGVKD. V gave up 10 bases and J gave up 7 bases, with 14 bases separating them. This CDR3 is 13 amino acids long. As DNA, the CDR3 is TGTGCCACTCGCGGGGAAGGCAATTCACCCCTCCACTTT. Its protein product is CATRGEGNSPLHF.

This chain joins TRBV6-5 and TRBJ1-2, with D possibly being TRBD1 (5 bases). Germline assignment: CDR1 MNHEY and CDR2 SVGAGI. V dropped 3 bases and J dropped 4 bases, with 9 bases sitting between them. The CDR3 extends over 13 amino acids. CDR3 sequence (DNA): TGTGCCAGCAGTTATGACAGCATCTATGGCTACACCTTC. Translating gives CASSYDSIYGYTF.

V and J are TRBV7-2 and TRBJ2-1, with D tentatively TRBD1 (5 bases). CDR3 length: 15 residues. Germline V gene data show CDR1 as SGHTA and CDR2 as FQGNSA. Trimming cost V 5 bases and J 12 bases, with 23 bases left between them. The CDR3 coding sequence is TGTGCCAGCAGCCAGAGGACCCTGGGGCAGGGTGTGCAGTTCTTC. It is translated as CASSQRTLGQGVQFF.

J is TRBJ2-2 and V is TRBV24-1; TRBD2 is a possible D gene (6 bases). The CDR3 runs to 13 residues. In germline, CDR1 is KGHDR, CDR2 SFDVKD. Trimming pared 9 bases from V and 7 bases from J, leaving 14 bases between. CDR3 nucleotide sequence: TGTGCCACCCGGAGGGGCGAGTACGGGGAGCTGTTTTTT. Its protein product is CATRRGEYGELFF.

The chain carries TRBV19 and TRBJ2-7, with a weak D call TRBD1 (5 bases). CDR1 LNHDA and CDR2 SQIVND come from the germline V gene (reference sequence). This CDR3 comprises 13 residues. V lost 7 bases, J lost 2 bases, and 12 bases lay in between. CDR3 nucleotides: TGTGCCAGTACCGCGCAGGGAACCTACGAGCAGTACTTC. Its translation: CASTAQGTYEQYF.

This chain links TRBV4-3 with TRBJ2-3; D possibly corresponds to TRBD2 (6 bases). Germline V gene data show CDR1 as LGHNA and CDR2 as YSLEER. With 4 bases removed from V and 5 bases from J, the gap between germline ends came to 19 bases. The CDR3 totals 16 residues. The CDR3 DNA follows: TGCGCCAGCAGCCCGACGGGCGGGAACCTAAGAGATACGCAGTATTTT. Translated, it gives CASSPTGGNLRDTQYF.

The chain has TRBV5-1 and TRBJ2-7; TRBD2 aligns across 14 bases. The germline CDR1 and CDR2 sequences are SGHRS and YFSETQ. The CDR3 extends over 17 amino acids. V shed 5 bases and J 2 bases; nucleotides not matched to a gene: 9. The DNA for the CDR3 is TGCGCCAGCAGACCATCTTCGACTAGCGGGAGGGCCTACGAGCAGTACTTC. Translation gives CASRPSSTSGRAYEQYF.

This chain uses TRBV3-1 (or the pseudogene TRBV3-2) with TRBJ2-1; 13 bases fit TRBD2. CDR1 LGHDT and CDR2 YNNKEL come from the germline V gene (reference sequence). J lost 8 bases, V lost 8 bases, and 9 bases had no gene match. CDR3 length: 15 residues. DNA for the CDR3: TGTGCCAGCCGAACATGGACTAGCGGGAGCGATGAGCAGTTCTTC. This encodes CASRTWTSGSDEQFF.

The chain carries TRBV11-3 and TRBJ2-1; no firm D call. Per the germline V gene, CDR1 is SGHNT and CDR2 is YENEEA. The germline V and J ends were trimmed by 5 bases and 10 bases, with 15 bases remaining between them. CDR3 length: 13 amino acids. CDR3 nucleotides: TGTGCCAGCAGCGCGCCTACCGGTCGGGAGCAGTTCTTC. Its translation is CASSAPTGREQFF. Together with reference TRBV11-3 and TRBJ2-1, the CDR3 gives the full variable domain: EAGVVQSPRYKIIEKKQPVAFWCNPISGHNTLYWYLQNLGQGPELLIRYENEEAVDDSQLPKDRFSAERLKGVDSTLKIQPAELGDSAVYLCASSAPTGREQFFGPGTRLTVL.

The CDR3 is CASSLTGGDSPLHF. CDR3 nucleotide sequence: TGTGCCAGCAGCTTGACAGGGGGCGATTCACCCCTCCACTTT. The chain carries TRBV5-6 and TRBJ1-6; 9 bases fit TRBD1. In germline, CDR1 is SGHDT, CDR2 YYEEEE. The CDR3 contains 14 residues. V lost 1 base to trimming and J lost 8 bases; unmatched junction nucleotides: 1.

This clone came up a few times. The V and J genes are TRBV18 and TRBJ2-5; TRBD2 aligns across 9 bases. This CDR3 is built from 18 residues. Germline CDR1 and CDR2: KGHSH and LQKENI. J gave up 4 bases and V 0 bases, and 12 bases lay outside the gene matches. CDR3 DNA: TGTGCCAGCTCACCACCGAGACAGACACTAGCGGGTTTAGAGACCCAGTACTTC. Protein: CASSPPRQTLAGLETQYF.

The V gene is TRBV5-4, the J gene TRBJ2-1, with 8 positions matching TRBD1. CDR3 size: 14 residues. Per germline, CDR1 SGHNT and CDR2 YYREEE (reference sequence). V gave up 4 bases and J gave up 10 bases; unmatched junction bases: 10. CDR3 residues: CASSPGQGTREQFF. The CDR3 DNA reads as TGTGCCAGCAGCCCCGGACAGGGTACGAGAGAGCAGTTCTTC.

The rearrangement joins TRBV5-6 to TRBJ2-2, with D tentatively TRBD1 (5 bases). Germline-derived CDR1 and CDR2 are SGHDT and YYEEEE. Trimming left V 0 bases short and J 4 bases short, with 13 bases between. The length of the CDR3 is 16 residues. This CDR3 reads CASSLDQGIVTGELFF. CDR3 sequence (DNA): TGTGCCAGCAGCTTGGACCAGGGTATCGTCACCGGGGAGCTGTTTTTT.

The chain is built from TRBV3-1 (or the pseudogene TRBV3-2) and TRBJ2-5; D is ambiguous. Trimming pared 4 bases from V and 5 bases from J, leaving 5 bases between. Germline CDR1 is LGHDT and CDR2 is YNNKEL (reference sequence). CDR3 length: 11 amino acids. Written as DNA, the CDR3 is TGTGCCAGCAGCCTCTTGGAGACCCAGTACTTC. Residues: CASSLLETQYF.

In this sample, this clone turned up once. The chain uses TRBV30 and TRBJ1-5, with D perhaps TRBD1 (5 bases). The V end was cut by 2 bases, the J end by 5 bases, with 13 bases between. This CDR3 has 14 residues. The germline CDR1 and CDR2 sequences are GTSNPN and SVGIG (reference sequence). DNA for the CDR3: TGTGCCTGGAGTCTGGGCAGGGCCGATCAGCCCCAGCATTTT. It specifies CAWSLGRADQPQHF.

This chain links TRBV11-2 with TRBJ1-1; D remains unclear. This CDR3 is 13 amino acids long. CDR1 and CDR2 (germline): SGHAT, FQNNGV. Trimming took off 1 base at V and 8 bases at J, with 11 bases between the two ends. DNA for the CDR3: TGTGCCAGCAGCTTAGGAGTCGTCCGGGAAGCTTTCTTT. This translates into CASSLGVVREAFF.

The genes are TRBV28 and TRBJ1-2; weak D call: TRBD1 (6 bases). The CDR3 has 13 amino acids. V lost 6 bases and J lost 3, with 11 bases in between. Germline V gene lookup returns CDR1 MDHEN and CDR2 SYDVKM. This CDR3 reads CASRLQGHYGYTF. DNA for the CDR3: TGTGCCAGCAGGCTACAGGGTCACTATGGCTACACCTTC.

The chain couples TRBV19 to TRBJ1-2; D is uncertain. Germline loops: CDR1 LNHDA, CDR2 SQIVND (reference sequence). V was trimmed by 3 bases and J by 5 bases, leaving 13 bases between them. The CDR3 runs 14 residues. CDR3 region: CASSIGGARYGYTF. The CDR3 DNA reads TGTGCCAGTAGTATCGGCGGAGCTCGTTATGGCTACACCTTC.

The chain is built from TRBV30 and TRBJ1-6; D possibly corresponds to TRBD1 (5 bases). V dropped 0 bases and J dropped 2 bases, with 8 bases sitting between them. Germline CDR1 is GTSNPN and CDR2 is SVGIG (reference sequence). The CDR3 is made up of 15 amino acids. Here the CDR3 DNA reads TGTGCCTGGAGTGTACAGGTGGCCTATAATTCACCCCTCCACTTT. Its protein product is CAWSVQVAYNSPLHF. The variable domain in full, with the rest retrieved from reference TRBV30 and TRBJ1-6, is SQTIHQWPATLVQPVGSPLSLECTVEGTSNPNLYWYRQAAGRGLQLLFYSVGIGQISSEVPQNLSASRPQDRQFILSSKKLLLSDSGFYLCAWSVQVAYNSPLHFGNGTRLTVT.

The chain uses TRBV6-4 and TRBJ2-1, with 8 bases fitting TRBD2. Per the germline V gene, CDR1 is MRHNA and CDR2 is SNTAGT. The CDR3 is 15 residues long. Trimming removed 2 bases from V and 7 bases from J; junction bases left unmatched: 7. The CDR3 region is CASSDEAGVGNEQFF. The CDR3 region has the DNA TGTGCCAGCAGTGACGAAGCGGGAGTTGGTAATGAGCAGTTCTTC.

The CDR3 sequence: CASSGSFVGIGTQYF. DNA for the CDR3: TGTGCCAGCAGCGGGAGCTTTGTAGGGATTGGGACCCAGTACTTC. V usage is TRBV2 and J usage is TRBJ2-5; TRBD2 is a possible D gene (6 bases). This CDR3 has 15 residues. V lost 6 bases, J lost 7 bases, and 21 bases lay in between. Looked up from germline, CDR1 is SNHLY and CDR2 is FYNNEI.

The chain is built from TRBV30 and TRBJ2-7, with D maybe TRBD2 (6 bases). The CDR3 consists of 14 residues. Germline CDR1 and CDR2: GTSNPN and SVGIG (reference sequence). V lost 3 bases, J lost 6 bases, and 18 bases lay in between. This chain's CDR3 is CAWRLRGGLSEQYF. CDR3 DNA: TGTGCCTGGAGGTTGCGGGGCGGTTTGTCCGAGCAGTACTTC.

This chain links TRBV29-1 with TRBJ1-1, with 7 bases that match TRBD1. The CDR3 is 13 residues long. V dropped 6 bases and J dropped 0; count of bases not matched to a gene: 4. Germline V CDR1 and CDR2: SQVTM, ANQGSEA. CDR3 nucleotides: TGCAGCGTAACCGGGACAGTGAACACTGAAGCTTTCTTT. It encodes CSVTGTVNTEAFF.

The V call is TRBV11-2, the J call TRBJ1-2; no clear D gene. The V end was cut by 5 bases, the J end by 3 bases, with 10 bases between. Germline V gene sequence: CDR1 SGHAT, CDR2 FQNNGV. The CDR3 is 13 residues long. CDR3 sequence reads: CASSPSEDYGYTF. CDR3 DNA: TGTGCCAGCAGCCCTTCTGAGGACTATGGCTACACCTTC.

This sequence joins TRBV28 and TRBJ1-1; D uncertain. CDR1 is MDHEN and CDR2 is SYDVKM in the germline V gene. This CDR3 has 12 amino acids. Deletions cut 7 bases from V and 4 bases from J, with 10 bases between. The DNA for the CDR3 is TGTGCCAGCACCCGGGGTGTCACTGAAGCTTTCTTT. Its protein product is CASTRGVTEAFF.

This chain uses TRBV12-3 or TRBV12-4 with TRBJ2-1; perhaps TRBD2 as D (6 bases). Trimming pared 8 bases from V and 12 bases from J, leaving 17 bases between. This CDR3 is built from 12 residues. CDR3 sequence: CASLDRAGWQFF. Here the CDR3 DNA reads TGTGCCAGCTTAGACCGCGCGGGGTGGCAGTTCTTC.